These 22 T cell receptor beta chains were sequenced from one sample in a study of graft-versus-host responses after intestinal transplantation. Repertoires were generated with immunoSEQ multiplex PCR, while TCRdb's copy carries only in-frame clones and drops some. The table lists about 120,000 clones, about 95% of them singletons. Their cognate antigens are unknown. Sequencing used unstimulated CD8+ T cells sorted from spleen or lymph node cells, obtained before intestinal transplant. Receptors originate from a human donor who received an intestinal transplant.

The gene calls are TRBV6-5 and TRBJ2-5; D remains unclear. The CDR3 covers 13 residues. Germline V gives CDR1 MNHEY, CDR2 SVGAGI. V dropped 4 bases and J dropped 2 bases, with 8 bases sitting between them. CDR3 residues: CASSLHLQETQYF. The DNA of the CDR3 is TGTGCCAGCAGTTTACATCTTCAAGAGACCCAGTACTTC.

This clone was observed once. The rearrangement uses TRBV28 and TRBJ2-7; 11 nucleotides align to TRBD1. The V and J ends lost 6 bases and 0 bases, in that order; junction bases with no gene match: 19. The CDR3 is 20 amino acids. Germline-derived CDR1 and CDR2 are MDHEN and SYDVKM. This CDR3 is CASSRPPFGTGGLSSYEQYF. The CDR3 DNA follows: TGTGCCAGCAGCCGCCCCCCGTTTGGGACAGGGGGACTGAGCTCCTACGAGCAGTACTTC.

This chain uses TRBV7-3 with TRBJ2-1; 16 positions agree with TRBD2. This CDR3 region has 17 residues. J lost 6 bases, V lost 5 bases, and 7 bases had no gene match. Germline V lookup: CDR1 SGHTA, CDR2 FQGTGA. DNA for the CDR3: TGTGCCAGCAGCCGGGGGACTAGCGGGAGGGCCGGCAATGAGCAGTTCTTC. Its protein product is CASSRGTSGRAGNEQFF.

This clone came up once. The gene calls are TRBV9 and TRBJ2-5, with unresolved D. The V end lost 0 bases, the J end lost 4 bases, and 10 bases lay between the germline ends. The CDR3 length is 14 residues. Germline V lookup: CDR1 SGDLS, CDR2 YYNGEE. In DNA, the CDR3 is TGTGCCAGCAGCGTAGGGGGTAGGGTAGAGACCCAGTACTTC. This translates into CASSVGGRVETQYF.

V gene TRBV2 combines with J gene TRBJ2-1; D ambiguous. CDR3 length equals 11 residues. Germline loops: CDR1 SNHLY, CDR2 FYNNEI. V gave up 7 bases and J gave up 10 bases, with 11 bases separating them. CDR3 loop: CASITGREQFF. The CDR3 DNA follows: TGTGCCAGCATCACCGGTCGAGAGCAGTTCTTC.

The V and J genes are TRBV27 and TRBJ2-1, with a weak D call TRBD2 (6 bases). Trimming cost V 6 bases and J 6 bases, with 18 bases left between them. The CDR3 contains 15 residues. Germline V lookup: CDR1 MNHEY, CDR2 SMNVEV (reference sequence). The CDR3 DNA reads TGTGCCAGCAGCCCAAGCGGGTCCCCCGGCAATGAGCAGTTCTTC. As protein: CASSPSGSPGNEQFF.

The V gene is TRBV7-9, the J gene TRBJ2-1, with D unclear. Germline assignment: CDR1 SEHNR and CDR2 FQNEAQ (reference sequence). Trimming shortened V by 5 bases and J by 8 bases, and 19 bases separated the two germline ends. CDR3 length: 15 residues. The CDR3, as DNA: TGTGCCAGCAGCGTCCGCAAAGGGAAACAACATGAGCAGTTCTTC. This sequence encodes CASSVRKGKQHEQFF.

The rearrangement links TRBV27 to TRBJ2-5, with TRBD2 as a possible D gene (5 bases). The CDR3 has 16 residues. Per germline, CDR1 MNHEY and CDR2 SMNVEV (reference sequence). Trimming removed 2 bases from V and 5 bases from J, with 18 bases in between. Here the CDR3 DNA reads TGTGCCAGCAGTTTAAAAGGAGGCGGCCCCTGGGAGACCCAGTACTTC. Its protein is CASSLKGGGPWETQYF.

CDR3 residues: CASSPPSSGYNEQFF. CDR3 DNA sequence: TGTGCCAGCAGCCCCCCCAGTTCTGGCTACAATGAGCAGTTCTTC. This chain connects TRBV28 to TRBJ2-1; D uncertain. The V gene's germline CDR1 is MDHEN and CDR2 SYDVKM. V was clipped by 6 bases and J by 3 bases, with 15 bases between them. There are 15 residues in the CDR3.

This clone has more than one count but fewer than ten. The chain recombines TRBV7-9 with TRBJ2-1; D is unclear. Per the germline V gene, CDR1 is SEHNR and CDR2 is FQNEAQ (reference sequence). The CDR3 extends over 15 amino acids. The V end was cut by 4 bases, the J end by 0 bases, with 10 bases between. DNA of the CDR3: TGTGCCAGCAGCTCCATATTAAGCTCCTACAATGAGCAGTTCTTC. Amino acids: CASSSILSSYNEQFF.

This chain uses TRBV30 with TRBJ2-3; 10 bases line up with TRBD2. The V and J ends lost 5 bases and 2 bases, in that order; junction bases with no gene match: 1. Germline V gene lookup returns CDR1 GTSNPN and CDR2 SVGIG (reference sequence). The CDR3 length is 13 residues. The CDR3 DNA follows: TGTGCCTGGGGACTAGCGGTCACAGATACGCAGTATTTT. This codes for CAWGLAVTDTQYF.

V usage is TRBV10-1 and J usage is TRBJ2-1, with D perhaps matching TRBD2 (5 bases). The length of the CDR3 is 14 residues. Germline V CDR1 and CDR2: WNHNN, SYGVQD (reference sequence). V was clipped by 3 bases and J by 0 bases, with 6 bases between them. The CDR3 DNA follows: TGCGCCAGCAGTGAAAGCGGCTCCTACAATGAGCAGTTCTTC. Translating it yields CASSESGSYNEQFF.

This chain links TRBV20-1 with TRBJ2-7; D not resolved. V lost 3 bases and J lost 3, with 6 bases in between. CDR1 and CDR2 from the germline V gene are DFQATT and SNEGSKA (reference sequence). The length of the CDR3 is 11 residues. The CDR3 sequence is CSASRFYEQYF. Written as DNA, the CDR3 is TGCAGTGCTAGCCGGTTCTACGAGCAGTACTTC.

Comments on this clone: This specimen includes other DNA sequences encoding the same CDR3. V is TRBV19 and J is TRBJ1-5, with a possible D match to TRBD1 (5 bases). This CDR3 has 14 residues. In germline, CDR1 is LNHDA, CDR2 SQIVND (reference sequence). V was clipped by 11 bases and J by 4 bases, with 18 bases between them. Here the CDR3 reads CAASLGVFNQPQHF. CDR3 nucleotides: TGTGCCGCCTCACTGGGGGTATTTAATCAGCCCCAGCATTTT.

This chain uses TRBV21-1 with TRBJ2-6. TRBV21-1 is labeled a pseudogene. This CDR3 contains 17 residues. The CDR3 bases are TGTGCCAGCAGCAAAGTGTCCGGGCCCTTTGGGGCCAACGTCCTGACTTTC. This codes for CASSKVSGPFGANVLTF.

The V gene is TRBV6-5, the J gene TRBJ1-1; the D gene is possibly TRBD1 (5 bases). Germline V lookup: CDR1 MNHEY, CDR2 SVGAGI. V lost 0 bases, J lost 0 bases, and 11 bases lay in between. This CDR3 has 16 residues. The CDR3 sequence: CASSYSNPGLNTEAFF. The CDR3 DNA follows: TGTGCCAGCAGTTACTCGAATCCGGGGCTGAACACTGAAGCTTTCTTT.

The chain has TRBV6-1 and TRBJ2-7, with D tentatively TRBD2 (6 bases). The CDR3 has 13 amino acids. V was shortened by 5 bases and J by 2 bases, with 10 bases between the two germline ends. Germline values: CDR1 MNHNS, CDR2 SASEGT. CDR3 sequence (DNA): TGTGCCAGCAGTTATAGCGGTACCTACGAGCAGTACTTC. Amino acids: CASSYSGTYEQYF.

CDR3 DNA: TGCGCCAGCAGCCAAGACTCAAGGACACTGGAGACCCAGTACTTC. Its translation is CASSQDSRTLETQYF. The chain links TRBV4-1 to TRBJ2-5, with D perhaps TRBD1 (5 bases). This CDR3 is 15 amino acids long. The V and J ends lost 0 bases and 5 bases respectively, with 13 bases between them. Germline V gene data show CDR1 as MGHRA and CDR2 as YSYEKL.

The chain joins TRBV11-2 to TRBJ1-6, with TRBD1 matching 7 bases. Germline V gene data show CDR1 as SGHAT and CDR2 as FQNNGV. Germline trimming cut 1 base from V and 3 bases from J; bases unmatched to any gene: 6. The CDR3 is 17 amino acids. For the CDR3, the DNA is TGTGCCAGCAGCTTAGCTATTACAGGGGACTATAATTCACCCCTCCACTTT. This sequence encodes CASSLAITGDYNSPLHF. Filled out from reference TRBV11-2 and TRBJ1-6, the complete variable domain reads EAGVAQSPRYKIIEKRQSVAFWCNPISGHATLYWYQQILGQGPKLLIQFQNNGVVDDSQLPKDRFSAERLKGVDSTLKIQPAKLEDSAVYLCASSLAITGDYNSPLHFGNGTRLTVT.

The chain recombines TRBV6-5 with TRBJ2-5; tentative D call: TRBD2 (5 bases). The end of the DNA aligns better with TRBJ2-7, so the J call may be wrong. This CDR3 is built from 15 residues. Germline-derived CDR1 and CDR2 are MNHEY and SVGAGI. CDR3 protein: CASRGLSGSSYEQYF. In DNA, the CDR3 is TGTGCCAGCAGGGGGTTGTCGGGGAGCTCCTACGAGCAGTACTTC.

The chain uses TRBV27 and TRBJ2-7; no reliable D call. This CDR3 contains 11 residues. Looked up from germline, CDR1 is MNHEY and CDR2 is SMNVEV (reference sequence). V was shortened by 8 bases and J by 2 bases, with 7 bases between the two germline ends. CDR3: CASDVAYEQYF. The CDR3 region has the DNA TGTGCCAGCGACGTTGCCTACGAGCAGTACTTC.

This clone was observed a single time. For the CDR3, the DNA is TGTGCCAGCAGTTTACTCGTCCCGGGACACAGGGGGGGGGAAAAGAACACTGAAGCTTTCTTT. Its translation is CASSLLVPGHRGGEKNTEAFF. This rearrangement joins TRBV28 to TRBJ1-1; 8 bases align to TRBD1. The CDR3 loop spans 21 amino acids. Germline CDR1 is MDHEN and CDR2 is SYDVKM. Trimming removed 2 bases from V and 1 base from J; junction bases left unmatched: 21. The full variable domain, rest sourced from reference TRBV28 and TRBJ1-1, is DVKVTQSSRYLVKRTGEKVFLECVQDMDHENMFWYRQDPGLGLRLIYFSYDVKMKEKGDIPEGYSVSREKKERFSLILESASTNQTSMYLCASSLLVPGHRGGEKNTEAFFGQGTRLTVV.